Listed below are T cell receptor beta chains from one sample, sequenced in a study of human T cells and chemical hapten exposure. TCRdb re-analysed the RACE reads in MiXCR, keeping a single row per CDR3 protein. The sample contains about 160,000 distinct CDR3 sequences, 25% to 30% of which appear only once. Specimen: whole blood, collected in connection with sensitization to the hapten diphenylcyclopropenone (DPC). These receptor sequences come from a woman aged 18 to 35 with alopecia areata. Some clones in this sample may be carry-over from other donors' samples. CDR3s include the opening cysteine and the closing phenylalanine or tryptophan. A D gene is named only where the DNA matches it firmly. Clone size, where shown, is once, few, many, or a class for clones that have expanded.

clone_size | j_call | v_call | d_call | cdr3_nt | cdr3_aa
- | TRBJ2-4 | TRBV10-3 | - | TGTGCCATCAGTGCGGATCCCAAAAACATTCAGTACTTC | CAISADPKNIQYF
- | TRBJ1-2 | TRBV28 | - | TGTGCCAGCAGAGGCACAGAACGCTATGGCTACACCTTC | CASRGTERYGYTF
few | TRBJ2-6 | TRBV29-1 | TRBD2 | TGCAGCGTTGACGGGGGGACTGGGGCCAACGTCCTGACTTTC | CSVDGGTGANVLTF
- | TRBJ1-1 | TRBV11-2 | TRBD1 | TGTGCCAGCAGCTTGTCAGGGGGCAACACTGAAGCTTTCTTT | CASSLSGGNTEAFF
- | TRBJ2-7 | TRBV29-1 | - | TGCAGCGTTGTTACAGACTACGAGCAGTACTTC | CSVVTDYEQYF
few | TRBJ1-2 | TRBV4-3 | TRBD1 | TGCGCCAGCAGCCAAGATGGGGCAGACTCAGGGGGATCCAATGGCTACACCTTC | CASSQDGADSGGSNGYTF
few | TRBJ2-7 | TRBV27 | TRBD2 | TGTGCCAGCAGTCCGGGGGGACCAACCTACGAGCAGTACTTC | CASSPGGPTYEQYF
- | TRBJ2-1 | TRBV7-2 | - | TGTGCCAGCAGGACTGGACTGCCACTGTACAATGAGCAGTTCTTC | CASRTGLPLYNEQFF
few | TRBJ1-1 | TRBV4-1 | - | TGCGCCAGCAGCCTGAGGGGCGTTTTGAACACTGAAGCTTTCTTT | CASSLRGVLNTEAFF
- | TRBJ2-5 | TRBV9 | - | TGTGCCAGCAGCCCCCGAACTGGAAGCCAAGAGACCCAGTACTTC | CASSPRTGSQETQYF